This TCR beta chain was recorded in a study of blood T cells in healthy people across ages. The J segment lost 6 bases and the V segment lost 4 bases, leaving 9 bases of the junction unmatched. The CDR3 is 16 residues long. Per germline, CDR1 LGHNA and CDR2 YNFKEQ. A second PCR of roughly 7 to 11 cycles used a sample-barcoded 5' primer and a J-beta primer mix. TCRdb re-analysed the 5' RACE reads in MiXCR, keeping a single row per CDR3 protein. The repertoire has more than 700,000 distinct CDR3 sequences, about 42% of them found once; the top ten carry less than 20%. Drawing of peripheral blood yielded about 9.6 milliliters from each donor.

The sequenced material came from blood. The chain combines TRBV4-2 with TRBJ2-7, with 13 bases matching TRBD2. This sequence originates from a man older than 75 in good health. CDR3 loop: CASSRERTSGRSEQYF. In DNA form, the CDR3 reads TGTGCCAGCAGCCGAGAAAGGACTAGCGGGAGAAGCGAGCAGTACTTC.